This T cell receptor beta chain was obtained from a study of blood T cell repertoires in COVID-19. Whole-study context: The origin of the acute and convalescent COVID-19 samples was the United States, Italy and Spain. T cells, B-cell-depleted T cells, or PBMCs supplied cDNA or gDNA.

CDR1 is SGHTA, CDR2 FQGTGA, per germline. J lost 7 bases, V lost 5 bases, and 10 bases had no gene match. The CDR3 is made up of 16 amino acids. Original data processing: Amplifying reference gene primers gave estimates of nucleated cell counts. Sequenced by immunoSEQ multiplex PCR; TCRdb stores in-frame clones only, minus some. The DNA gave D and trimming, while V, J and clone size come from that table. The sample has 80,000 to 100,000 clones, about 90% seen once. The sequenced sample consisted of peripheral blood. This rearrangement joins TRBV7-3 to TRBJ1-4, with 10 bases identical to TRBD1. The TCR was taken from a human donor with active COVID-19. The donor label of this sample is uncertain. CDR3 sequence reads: CASSHPRDRGGEKLFF. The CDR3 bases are TGTGCCAGCAGCCATCCCCGGGACAGGGGTGGTGAAAAACTGTTTTTT.